The 24 T cell receptor beta chains below come from one sample, sequenced in a study of shared clonotypes between healthy human individuals. This table comes from immunoSEQ multiplex PCR, and its TCRdb copy is limited to in-frame clones, with some not included. Here the sample spans over a million clones, roughly 96% being singletons. Material for sequencing was naive CD4+ T cells sorted from blood. Subset noted: CD45RA+ positively selected. These receptors were collected from a man aged 25-45 years in good health.

The rearrangement joins TRBV10-3 to TRBJ1-2; maybe TRBD1 (5 bases). The CDR3 is 14 amino acids. In germline, CDR1 is ENHRY, CDR2 SYGVKD. V shed 3 bases and J shed 7 bases, with 15 bases lying between them. CDR3 sequence reads: CAISENRLMGGYTF. CDR3 nucleotides: TGTGCCATCAGTGAAAACAGGCTAATGGGTGGCTACACCTTC.

The V call is TRBV2, the J call TRBJ1-5; the D gene is possibly TRBD1 (6 bases). Trimming took off 9 bases at V and 6 bases at J, with 18 bases between the two ends. Germline V gives CDR1 SNHLY, CDR2 FYNNEI. The length of the CDR3 is 14 residues. The CDR3 nucleotides read TGTGCCAGTGATGCCGAGGGGGGGGGTCAGCCCCAGCATTTT. Its protein product is CASDAEGGGQPQHF.

The V and J genes are TRBV10-3 and TRBJ2-7, with unresolved D. Trimming cost V 2 bases and J 6 bases, with 11 bases left between them. CDR1 and CDR2 (germline): ENHRY, SYGVKD. This CDR3 spans 13 amino acids. CDR3 nucleotide sequence: TGTGCCATCAGTGAGCCCGTAACGGGCGAGCAGTACTTC. It specifies CAISEPVTGEQYF.

The chain joins TRBV7-2 to TRBJ2-7, with 10 bases matching TRBD1. The CDR3 is 16 residues long. Looked up from germline, CDR1 is SGHTA and CDR2 is FQGNSA. V gave up 6 bases and J gave up 5 bases; unmatched junction bases: 13. CDR3 protein: CASSTPPGQGSHEQYF. DNA for the CDR3: TGTGCCAGCAGTACTCCTCCGGGACAGGGGAGCCACGAGCAGTACTTC.

This chain joins TRBV5-4 and TRBJ1-2; D ambiguous. The CDR3 has 12 residues. Germline lookup yields CDR1 SGHNT and CDR2 YYREEE (reference sequence). V dropped 4 bases and J dropped 8 bases, with 12 bases sitting between them. The CDR3 DNA sequence: TGTGCCAGCAGCCTAGTGGACGCCGGCTACACCTTC. The encoded protein is CASSLVDAGYTF.

The chain uses TRBV29-1 and TRBJ2-1; D is ambiguous. CDR1 is SQVTM and CDR2 is ANQGSEA in the germline V gene. This CDR3 region has 8 residues. Trimming took 5 bases from V and 9 from J, leaving 2 bases between them. CDR3 coding DNA: TGCAGCGTTCGTGAGCAGTTCTTC. Translating it yields CSVREQFF.

The rearrangement joins TRBV28 to TRBJ2-3; 11 bases match TRBD2. In germline, CDR1 is MDHEN, CDR2 SYDVKM. The CDR3 length is 15 residues. With 7 bases clipped from V and 7 bases from J, the junction kept 10 bases outside the gene matches. The CDR3 region is CASTSSGRSMNTQYF. Written as DNA, the CDR3 is TGTGCCAGCACTTCTAGCGGGAGGTCGATGAATACGCAGTATTTT.

The chain employs TRBV15 and TRBJ2-2, with TRBD2 identical over 8 bases. V lost 5 bases to trimming and J lost 6 bases; unmatched junction nucleotides: 11. The CDR3 sequence is 16 residues long. The germline gives CDR1 LNHNV, CDR2 YYDKDF (reference sequence). The CDR3 region has the DNA TGTGCCACCAGCCCATCCGGGGGGGCAGGGGCCGGGGAGCTGTTTTTT. It codes for CATSPSGGAGAGELFF.

This rearrangement joins TRBV19 to TRBJ2-3; 11 positions match TRBD1. Germline values: CDR1 LNHDA, CDR2 SQIVND (reference sequence). The CDR3 runs to 13 residues. V shed 1 base and J 14 bases; nucleotides not matched to a gene: 5. CDR3 DNA sequence: TGTGCCAGTAGTATAGTGGGACAGGGGGTTCCGTATTTT. It encodes CASSIVGQGVPYF.

Comments on this clone: Different DNA sequences within this sample yield the same CDR3. The rearrangement joins TRBV5-5 to TRBJ2-7; D is ambiguous. The CDR3 is 12 amino acids. Trimming pared 2 bases from V and 4 bases from J, leaving 7 bases between. Germline V gene sequence: CDR1 SGHKS, CDR2 YYEKEE (reference sequence). The CDR3 DNA is TGTGCCAGCAGCTTACGCTCTTACGAGCAGTACTTC. Amino acid sequence: CASSLRSYEQYF.

About this clone: At the DNA level, this CDR3 is encoded by other sequences in the same sample as well. This chain connects TRBV2 to TRBJ1-4; 7 bases match TRBD1. The J segment lost 11 bases and the V segment lost 0 bases, leaving 3 bases of the junction unmatched. Germline CDR1 SNHLY, CDR2 FYNNEI. This CDR3 region has 13 residues. The CDR3 here is CASSEARQGKLFF. DNA for the CDR3: TGTGCCAGCAGTGAAGCGCGACAGGGTAAACTGTTTTTT.

The V gene is TRBV7-9, the J gene TRBJ2-5, with D possibly TRBD1 on 7 matching bases. CDR3 size: 14 residues. The germline V and J ends were trimmed by 5 bases and 5 bases, with 15 bases remaining between them. Germline CDR1 and CDR2: SEHNR and FQNEAQ (reference sequence). CDR3 in amino acids: CASSPQGRGETQYF. In DNA form, the CDR3 reads TGTGCCAGCAGCCCACAGGGGCGGGGTGAGACCCAGTACTTC. The full variable domain, completed using reference TRBV7-9 and TRBJ2-5, is DTGVSQNPRHKITKRGQNVTFRCDPISEHNRLYWYRQTLGQGPEFLTYFQNEAQLEKSRLLSDRFSAERPKGSFSTLEIQRTEQGDSAMYLCASSPQGRGETQYFGPGTRLLVL.

The rearrangement joins TRBV18 to TRBJ2-7, with 12 nucleotides matching TRBD2. CDR1 and CDR2 (germline): KGHSH, LQKENI. CDR3 length: 16 amino acids. V lost 4 bases, J lost 6 bases, and 10 bases stayed unmatched. The CDR3 region has the DNA TGTGCCAGCTCACTAAAGACTAGCGGGAGTGGAGGCGAGCAGTACTTC. The encoded protein is CASSLKTSGSGGEQYF. The whole variable domain, filled in from reference TRBV18 and TRBJ2-7, reads NAGVMQNPRHLVRRRGQEARLRCSPMKGHSHVYWYRQLPEEGLKFMVYLQKENIIDESGMPKERFSAEFPKEGPSILRIQQVVRGDSAAYFCASSLKTSGSGGEQYFGPGTRLTVT.

The chain carries TRBV5-1 and TRBJ2-3; the D is unclear. The CDR3 runs 13 residues. Trimming took 0 bases from V and 5 from J, leaving 7 bases between them. Germline V gene lookup returns CDR1 SGHRS and CDR2 YFSETQ. The CDR3 is CASSLVVGDTQYF. Written as DNA, the CDR3 is TGCGCCAGCAGCTTGGTTGTGGGAGATACGCAGTATTTT.

The chain combines TRBV27 with TRBJ2-1; possibly TRBD2 for D (6 bases). Germline-derived CDR1 and CDR2 are MNHEY and SMNVEV (reference sequence). V lost 4 bases and J lost 5, with 18 bases in between. This CDR3 spans 16 amino acids. Here the CDR3 reads CASSSGRFYDDNEQFF. As DNA, the CDR3 is TGTGCCAGCAGTTCCGGGAGATTCTACGACGACAATGAGCAGTTCTTC.

The chain carries TRBV9 and TRBJ2-5; 16 positions match TRBD2. CDR3 length: 16 amino acids. Germline V gene lookup returns CDR1 SGDLS and CDR2 YYNGEE. Trimming at V came to 3 bases and at J to 3 bases, leaving 2 bases not matched to a gene. The CDR3 sequence: CASSAGLAGGEETQYF. CDR3 nucleotides: TGTGCCAGCAGCGCGGGACTAGCGGGAGGGGAAGAGACCCAGTACTTC. Based on the CDR3 plus reference TRBV9 and TRBJ2-5, the full variable domain is DSGVTQTPKHLITATGQRVTLRCSPRSGDLSVYWYQQSLDQGLQFLIQYYNGEERAKGNILERFSAQQFPDLHSELNLSSLELGDSALYFCASSAGLAGGEETQYFGPGTRLLVL.

This clone occurred once. V is TRBV15 and J is TRBJ2-5; D not certain. Trimming shortened V by 1 base and J by 5 bases, and 11 bases separated the two germline ends. Per the germline V gene, CDR1 is LNHNV and CDR2 is YYDKDF (reference sequence). The CDR3 totals 14 residues. The CDR3 region has the DNA TGTGCCACCAGCAGAGGACCAGCGAGGGAGACCCAGTACTTC. Encoded protein: CATSRGPARETQYF.

This chain uses TRBV18 with TRBJ2-1; 11 nucleotides align to TRBD2. The J segment lost 10 bases and the V segment lost 2 bases, leaving 13 bases of the junction unmatched. The V gene's germline CDR1 is KGHSH and CDR2 LQKENI. This CDR3 spans 17 amino acids. The DNA for the CDR3 is TGTGCCAGCTCACCATTGGGTAGCGGGAGGGCTCGGATGGAGCAGTTCTTC. Translated: CASSPLGSGRARMEQFF. The entire variable domain, with the rest obtained from reference TRBV18 and TRBJ2-1, is as follows: NAGVMQNPRHLVRRRGQEARLRCSPMKGHSHVYWYRQLPEEGLKFMVYLQKENIIDESGMPKERFSAEFPKEGPSILRIQQVVRGDSAAYFCASSPLGSGRARMEQFFGPGTRLTVL.

The rearrangement uses TRBV5-1 and TRBJ2-5; 8 nucleotides match TRBD2. Germline V gene data show CDR1 as SGHRS and CDR2 as YFSETQ. The junction had 8 bases not matched to a gene; V was cut back by 3 bases and J by 7 bases. The length of the CDR3 is 14 residues. The CDR3 loop is CASSSREGRGTQYF. As DNA, the CDR3 is TGCGCCAGCAGCTCCCGGGAGGGGCGTGGGACCCAGTACTTC.

The genes are TRBV28 and TRBJ2-1; possibly TRBD2 for D (6 bases). Germline V lookup: CDR1 MDHEN, CDR2 SYDVKM. The CDR3 covers 15 residues. V lost 7 bases, J lost 7 bases, and 20 bases lay in between. The CDR3 sequence is CASTSPGREVNEQFF. Written as DNA, the CDR3 is TGTGCCAGCACCTCCCCTGGCAGGGAGGTGAATGAGCAGTTCTTC. Full variable domain (remainder filled in from reference TRBV28 and TRBJ2-1): DVKVTQSSRYLVKRTGEKVFLECVQDMDHENMFWYRQDPGLGLRLIYFSYDVKMKEKGDIPEGYSVSREKKERFSLILESASTNQTSMYLCASTSPGREVNEQFFGPGTRLTVL.

V gene TRBV28 combines with J gene TRBJ1-5; no clear D gene. V lost 8 bases, J lost 1 base, and 9 bases lay in between. The CDR3 sequence is 13 residues long. Germline V gives CDR1 MDHEN, CDR2 SYDVKM. The CDR3 DNA follows: TGTGCCAGCGCGGGCCCCAGCAATCAGCCCCAGCATTTT. The encoded protein is CASAGPSNQPQHF.

The chain is built from TRBV7-9 and TRBJ2-5; the match to TRBD2 covers 8 bases. The V segment lost 1 base and the J segment 5 bases; nucleotides outside the gene matches: 9. Germline CDR1 SEHNR, CDR2 FQNEAQ (reference sequence). The CDR3 sequence is 16 residues long. CDR3 amino acids: CASSLGGLVAPETQYF. CDR3 nucleotides: TGTGCCAGCAGCTTAGGGGGACTAGTGGCCCCTGAGACCCAGTACTTC.

This chain connects TRBV9 to TRBJ2-3, with 8 bases that match TRBD2. V lost 3 bases, J lost 3 bases, and 6 bases stayed unmatched. Germline-derived CDR1 and CDR2 are SGDLS and YYNGEE. This CDR3 has 15 residues. The CDR3 here is CASSGTSLFTDTQYF. CDR3 nucleotide sequence: TGTGCCAGCAGCGGGACTAGCTTGTTTACAGATACGCAGTATTTT. The entire variable domain, with the rest obtained from reference TRBV9 and TRBJ2-3, is as follows: DSGVTQTPKHLITATGQRVTLRCSPRSGDLSVYWYQQSLDQGLQFLIQYYNGEERAKGNILERFSAQQFPDLHSELNLSSLELGDSALYFCASSGTSLFTDTQYFGPGTRLTVL.

This clone is a singleton in its sample. The V call is TRBV18, the J call TRBJ2-7, with 12 bases that match TRBD1. Losses at the gene ends were 6 bases for V and 3 bases for J; bases not matched to a gene: 12. The CDR3 spans 17 residues. Germline CDR1 KGHSH, CDR2 LQKENI. The CDR3 nucleotides are TGTGCCAGCTCGAACCGGGACAGGGGGCAGGTGGGCTACGAGCAGTACTTC. It encodes CASSNRDRGQVGYEQYF.